Listed below are T cell receptor beta chains from one sample, sequenced in a study of siplizumab effects on memory and regulatory T cells. The table came from immunoSEQ multiplex PCR; TCRdb's copy has only in-frame clones and leaves some out. The sample gives fewer than 45,000 clones, more than 80% of which show up once; under 0.3% is in the top ten. Sequencing was done on a sample of naive CD4+ T cells sorted from blood. These receptors were obtained from a human donor in good health. CDR3s include the opening cysteine and the closing phenylalanine or tryptophan. Each record gives: clone size, V gene, J gene, D gene, CDR3 DNA, CDR3 protein. D genes are given only for firm matches. Only some rows state a clone size, as once, few, many or a class for expanded clones.

few,TRBV7-9,TRBJ1-1,-,TGTGCCAGCAGCTTAAAAGGAGGGGGCACTGAAGCTTTCTTT,CASSLKGGGTEAFF
-,TRBV4-1,TRBJ2-7,-,TGCGCCAGCAGCCAACGACTCCTCCCAGCCTACGAGCAGTACTTC,CASSQRLLPAYEQYF
-,TRBV19,TRBJ1-4,-,TGTGCCAGTAGTACAACCGGGACCTCTAATGAAAAACTGTTTTTT,CASSTTGTSNEKLFF
few,TRBV4-2,TRBJ1-4,TRBD1,TGTGCCAGCAGCCAAGATCAGGGGGGCACTGATGAAAAACTGTTTTTT,CASSQDQGGTDEKLFF
-,TRBV5-4,TRBJ2-5,-,TGTGCCAGCAGCAGAGTATCCGGACCCCTTAAAGAGACCCAGTACTTC,CASSRVSGPLKETQYF
-,TRBV19,TRBJ2-7,TRBD1,TGTGCCAGTTCGGACAGGGGCTACGAGCAGTACTTC,CASSDRGYEQYF
-,TRBV2,TRBJ2-4,-,TGTGCCAGCAGCTTGGGAACGCCCCTTCAGTACTTC,CASSLGTPLQYF
-,TRBV11-2,TRBJ1-2,-,TGTGCCAGCAGCTTATCCCCGGGACACCCGCGGGGCTATGGCTACACCTTC,CASSLSPGHPRGYGYTF
-,TRBV7-9,TRBJ1-5,-,TGTGCCAGCAGCTTAGGGGTATTGCAGCCCCAGCATTTT,CASSLGVLQPQHF
-,TRBV15,TRBJ1-2,-,TGTGCCACCAGCAGAGACAGGATTAACTATGGCTACACCTTC,CATSRDRINYGYTF
once,TRBV10-2,TRBJ2-5,TRBD1,TGCGCCAGCAGTAACGGGGACAGCCGGAACACCCAGTACTTC,CASSNGDSRNTQYF
once,TRBV30,TRBJ2-2,-,TGTGCCTTGACCCTCGCCGGGGAGCTGTTTTTT,CALTLAGELFF
-,TRBV10-3,TRBJ2-5,-,TGTGCCATCAGTGGGTTCAGCCAGGGGCTCCAAGAGACCCAGTACTTC,CAISGFSQGLQETQYF
-,TRBV7-9,TRBJ1-4,-,TGTGCCAGCAGCTCTTTGGGACAAGCTAATGAAAAACTGTTTTTT,CASSSLGQANEKLFF